Sequencing of this T cell receptor (beta chain) was carried out in a study of identical twins. Broader study findings: Researchers reported excess low generation probability among twin-shared out-of-frame alpha sequences. Carriage of fewer insertions was seen in abundant cord blood beta clonotypes, whereas memory repertoires showed none.

The germline V and J ends were trimmed by 1 base and 0 bases, with 10 bases remaining between them. The V gene's germline CDR1 is SGHTA and CDR2 FQGNSA. This CDR3 has 16 amino acids. This clonotype was seen repeatedly, ten times or more. Antigen: not known. cDNA carried unique molecular identifiers, and a universal primer site was added by template switching. Each CDR3 protein gets one entry after TCRdb re-called the 5' RACE reads with MiXCR. The table lists 200,000 to 250,000 distinct CDR3 sequences, about 7.5% of them singletons, with 1.9% in the top ten. This sample also belongs to another study, concerning yellow fever vaccine responses in identical twins.

Sequenced sample: memory (CD45RO+) T cells sorted from blood. This chain uses TRBV7-2 with TRBJ2-1; D not certain. The TCR comes from a woman aged 18 to 35 in good health. The CDR3 is CASSLVSSSSYNEQFF. The CDR3 nucleotides are TGTGCCAGCAGCTTAGTCAGTTCGAGCTCCTACAATGAGCAGTTCTTC.